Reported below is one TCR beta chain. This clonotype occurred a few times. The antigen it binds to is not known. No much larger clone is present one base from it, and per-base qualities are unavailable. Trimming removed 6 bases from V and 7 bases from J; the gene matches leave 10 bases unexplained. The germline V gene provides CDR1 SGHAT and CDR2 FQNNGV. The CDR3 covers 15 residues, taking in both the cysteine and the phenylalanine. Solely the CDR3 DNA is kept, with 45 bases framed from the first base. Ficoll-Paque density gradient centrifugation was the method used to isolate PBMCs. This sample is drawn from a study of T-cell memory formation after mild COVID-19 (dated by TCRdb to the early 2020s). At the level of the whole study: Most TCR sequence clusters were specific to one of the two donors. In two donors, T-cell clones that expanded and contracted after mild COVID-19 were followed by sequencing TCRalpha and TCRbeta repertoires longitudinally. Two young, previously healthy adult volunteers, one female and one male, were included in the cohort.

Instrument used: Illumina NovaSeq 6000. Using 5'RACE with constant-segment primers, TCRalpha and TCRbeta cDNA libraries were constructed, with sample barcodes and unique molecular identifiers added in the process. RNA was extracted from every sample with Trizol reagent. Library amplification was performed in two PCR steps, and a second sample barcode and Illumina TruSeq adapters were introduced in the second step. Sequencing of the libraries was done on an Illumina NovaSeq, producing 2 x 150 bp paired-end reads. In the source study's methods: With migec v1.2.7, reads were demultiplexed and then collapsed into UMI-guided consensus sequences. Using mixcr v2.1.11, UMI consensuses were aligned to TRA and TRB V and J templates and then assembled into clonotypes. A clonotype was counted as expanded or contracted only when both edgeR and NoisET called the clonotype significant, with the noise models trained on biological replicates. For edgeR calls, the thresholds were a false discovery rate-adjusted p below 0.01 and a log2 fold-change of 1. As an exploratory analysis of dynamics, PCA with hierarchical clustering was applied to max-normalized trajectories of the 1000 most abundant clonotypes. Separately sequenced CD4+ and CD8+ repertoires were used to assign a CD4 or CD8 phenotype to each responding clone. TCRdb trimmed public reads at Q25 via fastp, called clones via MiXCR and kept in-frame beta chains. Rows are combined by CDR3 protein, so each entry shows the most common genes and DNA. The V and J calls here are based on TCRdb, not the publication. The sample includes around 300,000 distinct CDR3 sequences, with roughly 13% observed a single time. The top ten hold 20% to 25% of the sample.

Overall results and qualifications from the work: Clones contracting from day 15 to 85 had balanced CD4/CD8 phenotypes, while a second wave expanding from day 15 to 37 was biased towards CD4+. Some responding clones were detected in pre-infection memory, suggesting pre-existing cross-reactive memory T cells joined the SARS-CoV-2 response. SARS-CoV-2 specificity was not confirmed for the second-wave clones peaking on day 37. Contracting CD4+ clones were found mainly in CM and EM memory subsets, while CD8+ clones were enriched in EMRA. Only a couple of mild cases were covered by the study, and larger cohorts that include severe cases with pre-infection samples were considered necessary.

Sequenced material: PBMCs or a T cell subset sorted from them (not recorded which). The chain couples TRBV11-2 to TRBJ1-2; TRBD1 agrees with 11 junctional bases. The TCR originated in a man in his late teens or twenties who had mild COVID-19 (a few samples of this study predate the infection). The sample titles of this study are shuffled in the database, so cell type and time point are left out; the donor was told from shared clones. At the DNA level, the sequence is TGTGCCAGCAGAGCTCGGGGACAGGGGGATTTTGGCTACACCTTC. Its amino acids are CASRARGQGDFGYTF.